This T cell receptor (beta chain) emerged from a study of ipilimumab plus nivolumab after autologous stem cell transplantation. Points from the study as a whole: The authors say TCR, Treg and microbiome findings warrant further study.

Patients got ipilimumab 1 mg/kg beginning 14 to 28 days post-transplant. Patients got 3 mg/kg IV nivolumab weeks 1, 4, 7, 10, then biweekly through week 26. With regard to this clone: Its specificity is not known.

Trimming removed 3 bases from V and 2 bases from J, with 8 bases in between. CDR1 is SEHNR and CDR2 is FQNEAQ in the germline V gene (reference sequence). The CDR3 runs to 13 residues. This table comes from immunoSEQ multiplex PCR, and its TCRdb copy is limited to in-frame clones, with some not included. The data show roughly 45,000 clones, roughly 88% seen once. The chain is built from TRBV7-9 and TRBJ2-7; D unresolved. This sample comprised PBMCs, obtained in a trial of ipilimumab plus nivolumab as post-transplant consolidation. This receptor was taken from a male donor with multiple myeloma. CDR3 protein: CASSFTATYEQYF. The CDR3 nucleotides are TGTGCCAGCAGCTTTACGGCCACCTACGAGCAGTACTTC.